This T cell receptor beta chain is from a study of persistence of HIV-infected CD4 T cells. Study context: Multiple blood draws of up to about 180 mL, except a couple of donors with single leukapheresis.

Study-wide results and caveats: Degenerate expanded CDR3beta sequences were enriched among CMV- and Gag-responding cells.

Cells were stimulated nonspecifically with anti-CD3/anti-CD28 magnetic beads. Responding CD4+ T cells were sorted by upregulation of both CD40 ligand and CD69. Suppressive ART was started during chronic HIV-1 infection in these adults. Sequencing used immunoSEQ version 4 in survey mode. TCRdb's table, derived via immunoSEQ multiplex PCR, lists solely in-frame clones and lacks some. The data hold 40,000 to 55,000 clones, with around 89% observed a single time. As concerns this clone: Its antigen is currently unknown.

In germline, CDR1 is SGDLS, CDR2 YYNGEE. Trimming stripped 7 bases from V and 7 bases from J, with 18 bases between. The CDR3 is 14 residues long. Material: CD4+ T cells sorted from PBMCs after roughly 18-hour stimulation, obtained from a patient who received antiretroviral therapy. The chain couples TRBV9 to TRBJ2-1; a weak D match, TRBD2 (6 bases). The clonotype comes from an adult woman with HIV who was CMV-seropositive. In DNA, the CDR3 is TGTGCCAGCGGCCAGGCGCGGGATATTAATGAGCAGTTCTTC. This gives the protein CASGQARDINEQFF.